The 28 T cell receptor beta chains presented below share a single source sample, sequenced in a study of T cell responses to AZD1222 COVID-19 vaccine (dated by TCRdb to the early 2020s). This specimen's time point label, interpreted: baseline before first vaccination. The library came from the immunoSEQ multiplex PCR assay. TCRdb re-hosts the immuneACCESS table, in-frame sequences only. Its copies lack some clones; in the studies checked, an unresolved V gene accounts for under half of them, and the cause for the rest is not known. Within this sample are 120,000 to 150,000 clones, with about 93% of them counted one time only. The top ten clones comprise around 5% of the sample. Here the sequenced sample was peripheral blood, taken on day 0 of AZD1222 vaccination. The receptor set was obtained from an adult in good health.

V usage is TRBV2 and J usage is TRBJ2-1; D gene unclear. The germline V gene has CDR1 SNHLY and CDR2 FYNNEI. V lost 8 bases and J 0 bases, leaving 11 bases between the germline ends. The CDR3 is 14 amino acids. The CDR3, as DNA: TGTGCCAGCGAGCGCAGTAGCTCCTACAATGAGCAGTTCTTC. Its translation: CASERSSSYNEQFF.

CDR3 amino acids: CASSQVGSKTGNAYGYTF. Here the CDR3 DNA reads TGTGCCAGCAGCCAAGTAGGGTCCAAGACAGGGAACGCCTATGGCTACACCTTC. The chain uses TRBV3-1 (or the pseudogene TRBV3-2) and TRBJ1-2, with TRBD1 matching over 7 bases. The CDR3 extends over 18 amino acids. CDR1 and CDR2 from the germline V gene are LGHDT and YNNKEL (reference sequence). Trimming cost V 1 base and J 4 bases; bases outside gene matches: 15.

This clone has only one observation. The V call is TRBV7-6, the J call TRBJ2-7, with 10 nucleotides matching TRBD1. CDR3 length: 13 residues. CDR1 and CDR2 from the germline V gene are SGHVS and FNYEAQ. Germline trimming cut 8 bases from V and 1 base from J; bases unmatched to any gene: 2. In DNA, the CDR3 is TGTGCCAGCGGGACAGGGGTTTCCTACGAGCAGTACTTC. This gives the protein CASGTGVSYEQYF.

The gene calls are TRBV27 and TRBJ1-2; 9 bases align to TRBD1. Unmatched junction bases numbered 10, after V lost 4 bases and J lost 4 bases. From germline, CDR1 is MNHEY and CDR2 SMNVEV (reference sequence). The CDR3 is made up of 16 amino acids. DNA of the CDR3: TGTGCCAGCAGTTACGTATCGGGACAGGGCCTCTATGGCTACACCTTC. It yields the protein CASSYVSGQGLYGYTF.

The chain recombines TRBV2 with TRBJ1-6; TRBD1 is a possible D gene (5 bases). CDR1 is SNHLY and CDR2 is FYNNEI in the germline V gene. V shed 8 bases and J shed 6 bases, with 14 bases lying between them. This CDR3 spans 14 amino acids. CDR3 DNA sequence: TGTGCCAGCGGGGGAGGGAGCCTTAATTCACCCCTCCACTTT. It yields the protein CASGGGSLNSPLHF.

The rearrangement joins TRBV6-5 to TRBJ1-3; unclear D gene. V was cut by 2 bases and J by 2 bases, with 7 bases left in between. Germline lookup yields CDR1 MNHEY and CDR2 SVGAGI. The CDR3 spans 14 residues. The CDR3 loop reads CASSYTKTGNTIYF. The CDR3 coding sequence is TGTGCCAGCAGTTACACCAAAACTGGAAACACCATATATTTT.

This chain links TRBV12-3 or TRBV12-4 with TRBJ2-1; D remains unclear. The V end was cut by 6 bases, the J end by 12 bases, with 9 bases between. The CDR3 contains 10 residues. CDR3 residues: CASSRGWQFF. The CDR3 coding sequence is TGTGCCAGCAGCCGAGGTTGGCAGTTCTTC.

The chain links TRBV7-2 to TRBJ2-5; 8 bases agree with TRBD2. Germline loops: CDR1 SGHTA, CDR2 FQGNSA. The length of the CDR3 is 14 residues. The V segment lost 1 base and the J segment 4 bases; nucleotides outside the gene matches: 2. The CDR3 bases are TGTGCCAGCAGCTTAGTAGCGGGGCGAGAGACCCAGTACTTC. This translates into CASSLVAGRETQYF.

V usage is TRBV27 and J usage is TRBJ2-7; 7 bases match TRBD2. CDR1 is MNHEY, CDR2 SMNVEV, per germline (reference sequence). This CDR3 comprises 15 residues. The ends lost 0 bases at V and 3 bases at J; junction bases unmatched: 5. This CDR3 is CASSLSGGGIYEQYF. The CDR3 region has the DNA TGTGCCAGCAGTTTATCGGGGGGGGGAATCTACGAGCAGTACTTC.

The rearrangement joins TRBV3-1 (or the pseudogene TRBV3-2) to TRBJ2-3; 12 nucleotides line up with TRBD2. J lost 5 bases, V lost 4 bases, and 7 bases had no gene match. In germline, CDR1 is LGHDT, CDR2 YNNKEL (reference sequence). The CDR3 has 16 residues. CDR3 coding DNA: TGTGCCAGCAGCCTCTCAAAGGGACTAGCGGGAGATACGCAGTATTTT. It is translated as CASSLSKGLAGDTQYF.

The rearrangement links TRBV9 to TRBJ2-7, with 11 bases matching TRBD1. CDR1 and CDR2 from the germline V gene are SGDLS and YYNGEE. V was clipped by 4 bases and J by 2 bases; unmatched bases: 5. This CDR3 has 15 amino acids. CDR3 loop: CASSTDRGPPYEQYF. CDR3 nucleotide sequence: TGTGCCAGCAGCACGGACAGGGGGCCCCCCTACGAGCAGTACTTC.

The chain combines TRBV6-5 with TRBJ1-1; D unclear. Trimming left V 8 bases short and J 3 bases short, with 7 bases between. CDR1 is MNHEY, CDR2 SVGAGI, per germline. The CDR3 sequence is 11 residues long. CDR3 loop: CASLGYTEAFF. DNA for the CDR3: TGTGCCAGCCTGGGGTACACTGAAGCTTTCTTT.

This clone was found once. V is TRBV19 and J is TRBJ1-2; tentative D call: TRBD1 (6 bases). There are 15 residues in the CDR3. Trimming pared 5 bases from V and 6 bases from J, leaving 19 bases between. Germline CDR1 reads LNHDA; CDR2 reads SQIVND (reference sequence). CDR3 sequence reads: CASSAYRGQFHGYTF. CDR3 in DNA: TGTGCCAGTAGTGCCTACCGGGGACAATTTCATGGCTACACCTTC.

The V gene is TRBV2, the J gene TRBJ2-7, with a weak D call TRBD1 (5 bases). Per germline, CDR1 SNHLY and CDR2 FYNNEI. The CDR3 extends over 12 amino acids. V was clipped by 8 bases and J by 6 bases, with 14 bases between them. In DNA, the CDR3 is TGTGCCAGCGGGGTGGGGCTAAGCGAGCAGTACTTC. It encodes CASGVGLSEQYF.

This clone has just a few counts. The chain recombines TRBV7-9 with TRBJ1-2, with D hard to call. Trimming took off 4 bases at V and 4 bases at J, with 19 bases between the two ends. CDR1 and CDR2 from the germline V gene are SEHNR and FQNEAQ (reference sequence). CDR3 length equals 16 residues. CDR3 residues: CASSSLKGSAPYGYTF. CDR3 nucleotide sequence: TGTGCCAGCAGCTCCCTGAAGGGATCGGCCCCCTATGGCTACACCTTC.

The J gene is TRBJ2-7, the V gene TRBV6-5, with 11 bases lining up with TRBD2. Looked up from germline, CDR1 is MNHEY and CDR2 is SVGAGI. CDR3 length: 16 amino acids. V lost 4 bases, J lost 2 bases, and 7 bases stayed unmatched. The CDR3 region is CASSSRTSGSTYEQYF. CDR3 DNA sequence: TGTGCCAGCAGTTCCCGCACTAGCGGGAGTACCTACGAGCAGTACTTC.

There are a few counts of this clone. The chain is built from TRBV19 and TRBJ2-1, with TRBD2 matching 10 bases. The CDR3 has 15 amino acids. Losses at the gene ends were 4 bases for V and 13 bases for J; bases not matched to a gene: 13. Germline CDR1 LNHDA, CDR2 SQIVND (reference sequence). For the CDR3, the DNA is TGTGCCAGTAGTACCCCGGGCCTTGGACTAGCGGAACAGTTCTTC. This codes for CASSTPGLGLAEQFF.

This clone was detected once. The CDR3 DNA reads TGCGCCAGCAGCCAAGACATCGCCGGGCAGCCCCAGCATTTT. It yields the protein CASSQDIAGQPQHF. The chain has TRBV4-3 and TRBJ1-5; D gene uncertain. V was cut by 0 bases and J by 7 bases, with 10 bases left in between. CDR3 length equals 14 residues. CDR1 is LGHNA, CDR2 YSLEER, per germline.

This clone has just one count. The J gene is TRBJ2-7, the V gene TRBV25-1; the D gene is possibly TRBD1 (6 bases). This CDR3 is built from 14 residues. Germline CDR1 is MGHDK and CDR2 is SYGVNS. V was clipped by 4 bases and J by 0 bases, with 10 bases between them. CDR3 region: CASSARGSSYEQYF. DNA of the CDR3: TGTGCCAGCAGTGCTAGGGGGAGCTCCTACGAGCAGTACTTC.

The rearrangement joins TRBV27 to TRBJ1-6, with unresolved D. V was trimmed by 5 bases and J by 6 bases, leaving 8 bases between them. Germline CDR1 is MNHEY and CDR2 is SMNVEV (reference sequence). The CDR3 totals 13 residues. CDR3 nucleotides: TGTGCCAGCAGTAGGAGTCCTAATTCACCCCTCCACTTT. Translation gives CASSRSPNSPLHF.

In DNA, the CDR3 is TGTGCCACCAGCAGGGAACAGGGGGAGCCCTACGAGCAGTACTTC. Residues: CATSREQGEPYEQYF. This chain uses TRBV15 with TRBJ2-7; 8 bases match TRBD1. Trimming took 3 bases from V and 2 from J; bases not matched to a gene: 6. The CDR3 contains 15 residues. Germline CDR1 is LNHNV and CDR2 is YYDKDF (reference sequence).

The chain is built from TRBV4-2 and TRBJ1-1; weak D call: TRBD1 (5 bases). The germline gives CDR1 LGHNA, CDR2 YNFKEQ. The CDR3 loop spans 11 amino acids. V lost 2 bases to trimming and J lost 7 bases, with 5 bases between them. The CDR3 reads CASSQQGEAFF. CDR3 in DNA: TGTGCCAGCAGCCAACAGGGTGAAGCTTTCTTT.

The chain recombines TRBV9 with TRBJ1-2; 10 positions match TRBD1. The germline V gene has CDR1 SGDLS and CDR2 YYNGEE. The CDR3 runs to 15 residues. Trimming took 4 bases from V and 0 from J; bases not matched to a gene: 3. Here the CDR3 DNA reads TGTGCCAGCAGCCCTGGACAGGGGGCTAACTATGGCTACACCTTC. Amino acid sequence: CASSPGQGANYGYTF.

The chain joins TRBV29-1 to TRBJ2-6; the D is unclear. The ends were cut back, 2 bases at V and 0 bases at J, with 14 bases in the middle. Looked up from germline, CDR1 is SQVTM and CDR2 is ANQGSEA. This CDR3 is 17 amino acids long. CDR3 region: CSVELGRGPSGANVLTF. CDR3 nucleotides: TGCAGCGTTGAACTCGGACGTGGGCCCTCTGGGGCCAACGTCCTGACTTTC.

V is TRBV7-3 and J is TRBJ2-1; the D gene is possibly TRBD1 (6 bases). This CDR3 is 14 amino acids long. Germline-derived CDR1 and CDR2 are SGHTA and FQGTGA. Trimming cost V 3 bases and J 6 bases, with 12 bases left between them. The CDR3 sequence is CASSFDRRSNEQFF. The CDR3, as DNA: TGTGCCAGCAGCTTTGACAGGCGTAGCAATGAGCAGTTCTTC.

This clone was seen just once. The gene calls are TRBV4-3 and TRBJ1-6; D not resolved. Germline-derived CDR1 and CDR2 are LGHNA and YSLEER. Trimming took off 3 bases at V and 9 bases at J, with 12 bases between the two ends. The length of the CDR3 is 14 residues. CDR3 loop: CASSQKTRSSPLHF. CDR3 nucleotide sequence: TGCGCCAGCAGCCAGAAGACACGTAGTTCACCCCTCCACTTT.

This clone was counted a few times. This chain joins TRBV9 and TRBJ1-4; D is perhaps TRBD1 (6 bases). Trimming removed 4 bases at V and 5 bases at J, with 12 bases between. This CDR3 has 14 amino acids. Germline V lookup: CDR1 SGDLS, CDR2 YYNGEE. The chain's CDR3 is CASSTGRLNEKLFF. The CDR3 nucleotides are TGTGCCAGCAGCACAGGGAGATTAAATGAAAAACTGTTTTTT.

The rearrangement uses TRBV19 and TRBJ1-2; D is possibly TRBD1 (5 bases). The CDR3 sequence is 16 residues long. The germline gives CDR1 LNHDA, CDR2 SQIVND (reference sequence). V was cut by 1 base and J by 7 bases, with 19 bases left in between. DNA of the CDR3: TGTGCCAGTAGTATAGTATCGAAGGGGATTGGTCGTGGCTACACCTTC. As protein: CASSIVSKGIGRGYTF.